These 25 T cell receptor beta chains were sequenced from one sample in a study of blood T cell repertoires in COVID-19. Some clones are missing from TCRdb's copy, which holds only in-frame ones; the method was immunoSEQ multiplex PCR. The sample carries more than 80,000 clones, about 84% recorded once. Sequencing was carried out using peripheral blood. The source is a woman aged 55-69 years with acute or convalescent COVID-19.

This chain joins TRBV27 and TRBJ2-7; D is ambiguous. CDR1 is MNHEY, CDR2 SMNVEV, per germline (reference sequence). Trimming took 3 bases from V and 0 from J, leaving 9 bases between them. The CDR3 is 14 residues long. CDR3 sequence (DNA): TGTGCCAGCAGTTTGTCTTGGAGCTCCTACGAGCAGTACTTC. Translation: CASSLSWSSYEQYF.

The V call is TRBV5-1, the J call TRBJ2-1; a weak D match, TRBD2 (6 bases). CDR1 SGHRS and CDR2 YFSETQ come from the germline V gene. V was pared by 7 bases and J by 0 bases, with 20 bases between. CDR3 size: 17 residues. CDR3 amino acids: CASSSRGVTSSYNEQFF. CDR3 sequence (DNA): TGCGCCAGCTCCTCTAGAGGGGTGACTAGCTCCTACAATGAGCAGTTCTTC.

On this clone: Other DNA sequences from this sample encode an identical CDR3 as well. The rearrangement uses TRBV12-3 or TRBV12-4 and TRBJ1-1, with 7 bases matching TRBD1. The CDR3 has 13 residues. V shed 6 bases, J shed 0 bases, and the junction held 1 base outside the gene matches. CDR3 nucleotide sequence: TGTGCCAGCAGGGGGACAGTGAACACTGAAGCTTTCTTT. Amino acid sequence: CASRGTVNTEAFF.

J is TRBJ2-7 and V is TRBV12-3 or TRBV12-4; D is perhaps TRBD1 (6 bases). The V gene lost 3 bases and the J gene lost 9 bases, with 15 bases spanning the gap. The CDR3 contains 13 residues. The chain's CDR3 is CASSLDRPTGQYF. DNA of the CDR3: TGTGCCAGCAGTTTGGACAGACCTACGGGGCAGTACTTC.

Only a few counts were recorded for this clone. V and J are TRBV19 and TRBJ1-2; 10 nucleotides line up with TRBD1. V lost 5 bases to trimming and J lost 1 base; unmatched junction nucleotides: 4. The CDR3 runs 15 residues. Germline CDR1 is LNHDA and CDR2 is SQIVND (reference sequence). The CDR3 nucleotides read TGTGCCAGTAGTCATCGGGACAGGGGTAACTATGGCTACACCTTC. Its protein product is CASSHRDRGNYGYTF.

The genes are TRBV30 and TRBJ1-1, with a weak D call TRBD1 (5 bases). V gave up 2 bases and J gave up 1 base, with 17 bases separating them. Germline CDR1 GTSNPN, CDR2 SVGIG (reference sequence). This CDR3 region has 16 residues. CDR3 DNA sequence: TGTGCCTGGAGTCTCCCTGGAGGGACCCCGAACACTGAAGCTTTCTTT. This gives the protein CAWSLPGGTPNTEAFF.

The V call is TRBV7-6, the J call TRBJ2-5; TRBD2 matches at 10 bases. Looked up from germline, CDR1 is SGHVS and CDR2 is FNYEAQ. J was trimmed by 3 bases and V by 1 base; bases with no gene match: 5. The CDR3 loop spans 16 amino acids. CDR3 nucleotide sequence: TGTGCCAGCAGCTTAGTAGCCCTAGCGGGAGAAGAGACCCAGTACTTC. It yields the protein CASSLVALAGEETQYF.

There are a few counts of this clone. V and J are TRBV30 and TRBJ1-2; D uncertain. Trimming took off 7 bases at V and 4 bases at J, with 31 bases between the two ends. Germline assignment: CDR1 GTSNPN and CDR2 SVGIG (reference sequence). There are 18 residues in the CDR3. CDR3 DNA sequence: TGTGCCTCCACCTCACTGAACAGAGAGACCCCTACGTTCTATGGCTACACCTTC. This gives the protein CASTSLNRETPTFYGYTF.

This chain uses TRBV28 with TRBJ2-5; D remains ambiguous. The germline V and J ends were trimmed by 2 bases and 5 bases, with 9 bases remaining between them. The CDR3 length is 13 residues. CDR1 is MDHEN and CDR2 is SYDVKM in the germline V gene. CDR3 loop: CASSLGWRETQYF. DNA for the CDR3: TGTGCCAGCAGTTTAGGATGGCGGGAGACCCAGTACTTC.

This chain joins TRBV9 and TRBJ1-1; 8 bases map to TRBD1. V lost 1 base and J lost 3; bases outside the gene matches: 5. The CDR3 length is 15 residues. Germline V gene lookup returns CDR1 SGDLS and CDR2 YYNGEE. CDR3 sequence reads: CASSVTTGGYTEAFF. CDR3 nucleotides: TGTGCCAGCAGCGTAACTACAGGGGGTTACACTGAAGCTTTCTTT.

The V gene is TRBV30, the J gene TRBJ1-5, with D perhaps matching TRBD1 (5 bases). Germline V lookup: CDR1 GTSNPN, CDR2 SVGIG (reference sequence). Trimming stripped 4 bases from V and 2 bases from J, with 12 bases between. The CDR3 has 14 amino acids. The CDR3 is CAWNSQGGNQPQHF. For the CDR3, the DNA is TGTGCCTGGAACTCGCAGGGTGGCAATCAGCCCCAGCATTTT.

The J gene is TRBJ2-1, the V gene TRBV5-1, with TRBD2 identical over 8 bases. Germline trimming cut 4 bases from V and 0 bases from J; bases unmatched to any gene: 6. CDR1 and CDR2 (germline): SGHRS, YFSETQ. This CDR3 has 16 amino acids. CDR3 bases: TGCGCCAGCAGCCTAGCTACTAGCGGCTCCTACAATGAGCAGTTCTTC. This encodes CASSLATSGSYNEQFF. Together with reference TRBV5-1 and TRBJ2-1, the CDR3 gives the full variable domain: KAGVTQTPRYLIKTRGQQVTLSCSPISGHRSVSWYQQTPGQGLQFLFEYFSETQRNKGNFPGRFSGRQFSNSRSEMNVSTLELGDSALYLCASSLATSGSYNEQFFGPGTRLTVL.

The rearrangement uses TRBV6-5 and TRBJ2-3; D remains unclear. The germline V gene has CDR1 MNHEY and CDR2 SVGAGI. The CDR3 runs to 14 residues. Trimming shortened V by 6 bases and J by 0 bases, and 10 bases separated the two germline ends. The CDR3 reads CASSPSVSTDTQYF. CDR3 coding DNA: TGTGCCAGCAGCCCCAGTGTTAGCACAGATACGCAGTATTTT.

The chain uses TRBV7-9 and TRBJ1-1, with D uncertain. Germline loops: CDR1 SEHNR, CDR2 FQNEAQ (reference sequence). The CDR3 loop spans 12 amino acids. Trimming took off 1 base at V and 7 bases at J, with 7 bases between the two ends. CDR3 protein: CASSLGGIEAFF. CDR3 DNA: TGTGCCAGCAGCTTAGGCGGAATTGAAGCTTTCTTT.

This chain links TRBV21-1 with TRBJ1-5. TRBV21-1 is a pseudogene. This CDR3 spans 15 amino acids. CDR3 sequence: CASSGSRVSPGPQHF. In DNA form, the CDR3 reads TGTGCCAGCAGCGGAAGCAGAGTCAGCCCGGGGCCCCAGCATTTT.

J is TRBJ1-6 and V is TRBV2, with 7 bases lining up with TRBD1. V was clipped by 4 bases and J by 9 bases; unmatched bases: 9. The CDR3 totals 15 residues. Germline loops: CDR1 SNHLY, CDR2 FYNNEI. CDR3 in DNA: TGTGCCAGCAGTGTTAGGACAGGAGAAGCTTCACCCCTCCACTTT. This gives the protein CASSVRTGEASPLHF. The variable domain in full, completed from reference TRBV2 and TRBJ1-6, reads EPEVTQTPSHQVTQMGQEVILRCVPISNHLYFYWYRQILGQKVEFLVSFYNNEISEKSEIFDDQFSVERPDGSNFTLKIRSTKLEDSAMYFCASSVRTGEASPLHFGNGTRLTVT.

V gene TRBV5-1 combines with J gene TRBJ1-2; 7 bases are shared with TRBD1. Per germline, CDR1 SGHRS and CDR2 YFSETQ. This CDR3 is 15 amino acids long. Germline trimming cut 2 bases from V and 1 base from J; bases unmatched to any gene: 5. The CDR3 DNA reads TGCGCCAGCAGCTTCGACCGGGACAGTAACTATGGCTACACCTTC. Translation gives CASSFDRDSNYGYTF.

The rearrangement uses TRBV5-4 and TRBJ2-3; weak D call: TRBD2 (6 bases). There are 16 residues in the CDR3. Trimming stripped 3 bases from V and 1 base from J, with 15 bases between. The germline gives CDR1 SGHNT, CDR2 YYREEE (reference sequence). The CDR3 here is CASSSDPGVGTDTQYF. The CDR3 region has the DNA TGTGCCAGCAGCTCGGACCCGGGAGTCGGCACAGATACGCAGTATTTT.

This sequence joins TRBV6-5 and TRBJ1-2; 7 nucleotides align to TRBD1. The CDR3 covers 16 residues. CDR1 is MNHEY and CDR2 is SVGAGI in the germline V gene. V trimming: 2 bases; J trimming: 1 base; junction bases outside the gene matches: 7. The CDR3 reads CASSYDRVSDNYGYTF. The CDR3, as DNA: TGTGCCAGCAGTTACGACAGGGTATCCGATAACTATGGCTACACCTTC.

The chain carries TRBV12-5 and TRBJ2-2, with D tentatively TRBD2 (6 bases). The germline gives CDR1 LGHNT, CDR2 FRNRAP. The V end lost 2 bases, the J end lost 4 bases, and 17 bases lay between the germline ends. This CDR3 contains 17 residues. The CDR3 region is CASGLQLMAAGTGELFF. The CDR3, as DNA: TGTGCTAGTGGTTTGCAGTTAATGGCAGCGGGCACCGGGGAGCTGTTTTTT.

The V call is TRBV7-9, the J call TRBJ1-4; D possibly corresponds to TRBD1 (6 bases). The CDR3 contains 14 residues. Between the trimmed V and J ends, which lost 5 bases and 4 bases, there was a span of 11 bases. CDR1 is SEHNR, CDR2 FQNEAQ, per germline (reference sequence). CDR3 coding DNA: TGTGCCAGCAGCGACCAGGGGAATAATGAAAAACTGTTTTTT. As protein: CASSDQGNNEKLFF.

The CDR3 DNA sequence: TGTGCCAGCTCACCTGGCGAGGACACCCCCCAGTACTTC. Its translation is CASSPGEDTPQYF. The chain is built from TRBV18 and TRBJ2-7, with a tentative D call TRBD1 (5 bases). The CDR3 spans 13 residues. Germline CDR1 KGHSH, CDR2 LQKENI. V was shortened by 3 bases and J by 10 bases, with 16 bases between the two germline ends.

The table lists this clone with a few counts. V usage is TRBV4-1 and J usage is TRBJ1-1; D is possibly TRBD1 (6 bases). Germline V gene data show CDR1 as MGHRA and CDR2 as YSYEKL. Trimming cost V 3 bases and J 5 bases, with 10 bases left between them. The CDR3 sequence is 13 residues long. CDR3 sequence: CASSQGAGTEAFF. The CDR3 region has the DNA TGCGCCAGCAGCCAGGGGGCTGGTACTGAAGCTTTCTTT.

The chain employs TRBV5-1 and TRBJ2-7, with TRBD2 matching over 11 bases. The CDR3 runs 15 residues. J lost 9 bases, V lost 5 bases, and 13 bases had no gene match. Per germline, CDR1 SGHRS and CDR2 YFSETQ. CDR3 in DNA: TGCGCCAGCAGGCCTAGCGGGGGGCAGGGTTATGCGCAGTACTTC. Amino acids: CASRPSGGQGYAQYF.

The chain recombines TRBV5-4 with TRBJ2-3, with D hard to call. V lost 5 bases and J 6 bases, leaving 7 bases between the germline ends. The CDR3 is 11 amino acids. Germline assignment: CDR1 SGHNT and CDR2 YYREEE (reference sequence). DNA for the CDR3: TGTGCCAGCAGTTTGCAGGATACGCAGTATTTT. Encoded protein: CASSLQDTQYF.